These 4 T cell receptor beta chains were sequenced from one sample in a study of PD-1 blockade in classical Hodgkin lymphoma. Sequencing used immunoSEQ multiplex PCR; TCRdb keeps in-frame clones, though not all of them. The data hold 100,000 or so clones, with roughly 91% observed a single time. Sample time point: cycle 4 day 1 (C4D1), after 6 weeks of nivolumab. No patient escaped relapse after autologous stem cell transplantation, and brentuximab vedotin exposure varied. Sequencing was performed on peripheral blood mononuclear cells (PBMCs), taken before the fourth cycle of nivolumab. These receptors were collected from a human donor with classical Hodgkin lymphoma.

The chain is built from TRBV27 and TRBJ2-7; possibly TRBD1 for D (6 bases). This CDR3 is 13 amino acids long. CDR1 and CDR2 (germline): MNHEY, SMNVEV (reference sequence). V was shortened by 5 bases and J by 1 base, with 9 bases between the two germline ends. CDR3 nucleotides: TGTGCCAGCAGTCCAGGGACATCCTACGAGCAGTACTTC. As protein: CASSPGTSYEQYF.

This chain links TRBV25-1 with TRBJ1-5; weak D call: TRBD1 (6 bases). Trimming pared 6 bases from V and 4 bases from J, leaving 13 bases between. CDR1 and CDR2 from the germline V gene are MGHDK and SYGVNS. The CDR3 runs 14 residues. CDR3 nucleotide sequence: TGTGCCAGCAGGGAAACAGGGAGTAATCAGCCCCAGCATTTT. Translating gives CASRETGSNQPQHF. The full variable domain, its missing parts supplied by reference TRBV25-1 and TRBJ1-5, is EADIYQTPRYLVIGTGKKITLECSQTMGHDKMYWYQQDPGMELHLIHYSYGVNSTEKGDLSSESTVSRIRTEHFPLTLESARPSHTSQYLCASRETGSNQPQHFGDGTRLSIL.

The chain employs TRBV25-1 and TRBJ1-1; tentative D call: TRBD1 (6 bases). CDR3 size: 15 residues. CDR1 and CDR2 from the germline V gene are MGHDK and SYGVNS. V lost 4 bases and J lost 1, with 13 bases in between. The CDR3 protein is CASSAPGHKNTEAFF. The CDR3 nucleotides are TGTGCCAGCAGTGCTCCGGGACATAAGAACACTGAAGCTTTCTTT.

V is TRBV6-1 and J is TRBJ2-7; D is perhaps TRBD1 or TRBD2 (5 bases each). This CDR3 is built from 14 residues. Between the trimmed V and J ends, which lost 8 bases and 2 bases, there was a span of 16 bases. Germline values: CDR1 MNHNS, CDR2 SASEGT. CDR3 DNA: TGTGCCAGCGGAAACCTTGGGACCGCCTACGAGCAGTACTTC. Its protein is CASGNLGTAYEQYF.